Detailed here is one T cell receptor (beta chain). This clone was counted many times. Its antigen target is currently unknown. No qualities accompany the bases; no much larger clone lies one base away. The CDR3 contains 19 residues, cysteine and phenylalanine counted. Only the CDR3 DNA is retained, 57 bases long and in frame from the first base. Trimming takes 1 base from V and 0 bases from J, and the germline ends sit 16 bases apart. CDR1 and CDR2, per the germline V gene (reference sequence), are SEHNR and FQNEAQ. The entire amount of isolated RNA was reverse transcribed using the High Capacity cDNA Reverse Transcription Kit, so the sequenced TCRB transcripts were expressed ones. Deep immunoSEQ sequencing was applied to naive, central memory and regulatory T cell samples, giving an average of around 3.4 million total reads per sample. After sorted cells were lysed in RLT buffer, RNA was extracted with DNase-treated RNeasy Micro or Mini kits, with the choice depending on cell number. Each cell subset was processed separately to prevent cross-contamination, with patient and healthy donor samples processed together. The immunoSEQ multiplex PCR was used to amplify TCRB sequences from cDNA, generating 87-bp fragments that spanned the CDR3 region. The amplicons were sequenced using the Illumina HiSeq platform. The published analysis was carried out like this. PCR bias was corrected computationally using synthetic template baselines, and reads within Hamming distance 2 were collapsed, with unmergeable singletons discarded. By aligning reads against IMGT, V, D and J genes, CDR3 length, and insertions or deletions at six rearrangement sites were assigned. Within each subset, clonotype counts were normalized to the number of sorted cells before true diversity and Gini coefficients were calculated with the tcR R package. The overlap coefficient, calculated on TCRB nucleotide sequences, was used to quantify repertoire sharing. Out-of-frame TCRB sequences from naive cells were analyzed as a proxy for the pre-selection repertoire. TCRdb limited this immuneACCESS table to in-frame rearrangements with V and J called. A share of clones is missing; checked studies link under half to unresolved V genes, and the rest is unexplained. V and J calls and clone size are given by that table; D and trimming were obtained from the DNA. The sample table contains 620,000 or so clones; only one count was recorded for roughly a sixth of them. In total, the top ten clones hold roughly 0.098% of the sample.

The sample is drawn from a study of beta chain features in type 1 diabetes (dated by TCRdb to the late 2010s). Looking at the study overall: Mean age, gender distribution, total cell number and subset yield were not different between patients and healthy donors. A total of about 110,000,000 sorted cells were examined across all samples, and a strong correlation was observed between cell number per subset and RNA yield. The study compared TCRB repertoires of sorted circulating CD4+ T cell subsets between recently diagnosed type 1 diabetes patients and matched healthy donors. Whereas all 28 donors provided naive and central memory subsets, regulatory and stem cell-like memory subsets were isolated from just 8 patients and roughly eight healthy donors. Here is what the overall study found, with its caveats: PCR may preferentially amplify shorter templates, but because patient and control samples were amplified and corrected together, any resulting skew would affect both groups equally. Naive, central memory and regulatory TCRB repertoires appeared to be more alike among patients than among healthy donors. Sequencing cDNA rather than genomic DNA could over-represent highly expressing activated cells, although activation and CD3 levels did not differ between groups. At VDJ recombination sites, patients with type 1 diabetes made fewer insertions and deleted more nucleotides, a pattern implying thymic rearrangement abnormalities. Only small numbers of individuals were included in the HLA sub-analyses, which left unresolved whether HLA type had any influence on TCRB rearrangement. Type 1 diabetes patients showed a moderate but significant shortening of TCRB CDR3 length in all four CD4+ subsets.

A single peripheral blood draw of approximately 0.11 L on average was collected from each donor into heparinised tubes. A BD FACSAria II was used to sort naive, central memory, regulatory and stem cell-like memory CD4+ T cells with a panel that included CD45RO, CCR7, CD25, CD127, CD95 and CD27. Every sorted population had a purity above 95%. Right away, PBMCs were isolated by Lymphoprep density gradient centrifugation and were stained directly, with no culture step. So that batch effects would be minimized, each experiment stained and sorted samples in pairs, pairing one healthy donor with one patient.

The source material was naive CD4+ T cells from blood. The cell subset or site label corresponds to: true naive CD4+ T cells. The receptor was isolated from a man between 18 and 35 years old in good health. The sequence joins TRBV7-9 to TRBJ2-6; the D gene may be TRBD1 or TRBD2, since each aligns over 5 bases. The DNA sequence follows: TGTGCCAGCAGCTTAGGGTTGGCAGGGACCATCTCTGGGGCCAACGTCCTGACTTTC. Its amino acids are CASSLGLAGTISGANVLTF.